This T cell receptor (beta chain) came from a study of cytomegalovirus exposure and HLA in healthy donors. The overall study: Later analysis reported that the roughly 130 validation repertoires shared the platform of the roughly 680 first-cohort repertoires. Overall study results and limits: Researchers counted 164 TCR beta chains as cytomegalovirus-associated.

Donors were drawn from the approximately 110-subject validation cohort, separate from the 666-subject first cohort. Some clones are missing from TCRdb's copy, which holds only in-frame ones; the method was immunoSEQ multiplex PCR. The sample lists some 140,000 clones, around four fifths seen once, with more than 1.4% in the top ten. Comments on this clone: Its matching antigen is unknown.

Unmatched junction bases numbered 10, after V lost 5 bases and J lost 5 bases. The length of the CDR3 is 15 residues. Germline V gene data show CDR1 as SNHLY and CDR2 as FYNNEI. This TCR was sampled from a woman in her twenties or thirties in good health and CMV-seronegative. The rearrangement links TRBV2 to TRBJ2-7; 9 bases align to TRBD1. The specimen sequenced was PBMCs. The CDR3 sequence is CASSQGGQGLHEQYF. The CDR3 DNA is TGTGCCAGCAGTCAGGGGGGACAGGGCTTGCACGAGCAGTACTTC.